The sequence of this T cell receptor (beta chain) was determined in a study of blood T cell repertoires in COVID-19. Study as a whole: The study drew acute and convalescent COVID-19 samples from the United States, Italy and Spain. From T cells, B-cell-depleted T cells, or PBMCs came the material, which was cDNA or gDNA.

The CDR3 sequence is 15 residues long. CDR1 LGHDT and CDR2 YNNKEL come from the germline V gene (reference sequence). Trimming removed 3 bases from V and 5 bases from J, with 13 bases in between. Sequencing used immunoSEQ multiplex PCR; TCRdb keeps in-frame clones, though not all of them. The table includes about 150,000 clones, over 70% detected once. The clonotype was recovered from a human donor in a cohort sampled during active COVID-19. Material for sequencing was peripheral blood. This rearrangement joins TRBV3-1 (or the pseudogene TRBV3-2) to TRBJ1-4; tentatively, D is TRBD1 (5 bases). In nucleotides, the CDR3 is TGTGCCAGCAGCCACCCTCGGCGGGGGAATGAAAAACTGTTTTTT. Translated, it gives CASSHPRRGNEKLFF.